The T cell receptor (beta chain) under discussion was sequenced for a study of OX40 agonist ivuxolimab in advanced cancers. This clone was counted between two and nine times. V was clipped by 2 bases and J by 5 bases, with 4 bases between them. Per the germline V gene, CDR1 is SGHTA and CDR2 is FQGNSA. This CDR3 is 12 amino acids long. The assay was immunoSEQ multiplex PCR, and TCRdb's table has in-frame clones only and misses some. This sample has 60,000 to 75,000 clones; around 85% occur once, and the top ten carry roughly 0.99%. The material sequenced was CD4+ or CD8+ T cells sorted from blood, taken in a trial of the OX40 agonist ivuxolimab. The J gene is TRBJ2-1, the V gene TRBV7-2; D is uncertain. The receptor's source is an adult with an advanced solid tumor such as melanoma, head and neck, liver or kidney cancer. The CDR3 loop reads CASSLNNNEQFF. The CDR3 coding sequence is TGTGCCAGCAGCTTAAACAACAATGAGCAGTTCTTC.